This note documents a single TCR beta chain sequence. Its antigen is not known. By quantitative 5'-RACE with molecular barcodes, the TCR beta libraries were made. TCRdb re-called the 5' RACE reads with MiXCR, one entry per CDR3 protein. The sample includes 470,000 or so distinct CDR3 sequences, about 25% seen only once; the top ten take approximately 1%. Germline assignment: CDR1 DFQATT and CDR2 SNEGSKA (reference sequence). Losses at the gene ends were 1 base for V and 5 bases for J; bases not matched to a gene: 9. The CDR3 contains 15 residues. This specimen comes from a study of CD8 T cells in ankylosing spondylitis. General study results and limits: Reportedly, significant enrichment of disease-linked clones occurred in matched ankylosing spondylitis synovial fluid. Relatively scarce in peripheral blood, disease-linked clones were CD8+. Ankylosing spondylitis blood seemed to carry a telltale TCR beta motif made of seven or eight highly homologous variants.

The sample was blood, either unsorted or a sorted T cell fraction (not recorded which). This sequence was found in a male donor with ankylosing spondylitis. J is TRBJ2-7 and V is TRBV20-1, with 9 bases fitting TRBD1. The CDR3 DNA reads TGCAGTGCTAGAGTGGAAGGGACAGGGAAGAACGAGCAGTACTTC. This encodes CSARVEGTGKNEQYF.